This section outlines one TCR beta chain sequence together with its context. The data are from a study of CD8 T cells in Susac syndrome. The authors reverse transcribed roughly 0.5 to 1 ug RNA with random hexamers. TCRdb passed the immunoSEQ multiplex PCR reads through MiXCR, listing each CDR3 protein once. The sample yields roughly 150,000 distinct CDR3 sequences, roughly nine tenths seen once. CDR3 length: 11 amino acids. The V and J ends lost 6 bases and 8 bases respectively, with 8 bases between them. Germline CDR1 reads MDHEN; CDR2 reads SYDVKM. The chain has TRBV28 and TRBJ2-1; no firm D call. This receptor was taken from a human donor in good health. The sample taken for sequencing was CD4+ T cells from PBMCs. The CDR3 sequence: CASRASHEQFF. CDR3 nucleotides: TGTGCCAGCAGAGCTTCCCATGAGCAGTTCTTC.